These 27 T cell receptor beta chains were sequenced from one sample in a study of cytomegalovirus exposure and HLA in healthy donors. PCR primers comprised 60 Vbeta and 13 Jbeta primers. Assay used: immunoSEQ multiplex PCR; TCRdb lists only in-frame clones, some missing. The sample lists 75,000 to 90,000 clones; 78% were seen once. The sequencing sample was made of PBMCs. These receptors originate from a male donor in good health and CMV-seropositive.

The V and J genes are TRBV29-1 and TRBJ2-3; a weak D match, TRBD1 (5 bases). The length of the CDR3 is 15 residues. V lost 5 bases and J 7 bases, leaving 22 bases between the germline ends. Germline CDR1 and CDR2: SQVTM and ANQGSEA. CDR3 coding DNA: TGCAGCGTTATTAGGACACACCACCCCTTGAATACGCAGTATTTT. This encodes CSVIRTHHPLNTQYF.

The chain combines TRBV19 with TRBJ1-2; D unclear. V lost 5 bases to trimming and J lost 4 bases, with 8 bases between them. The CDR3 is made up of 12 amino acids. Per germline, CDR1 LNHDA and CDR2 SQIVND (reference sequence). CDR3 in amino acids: CASSPGSYGYTF. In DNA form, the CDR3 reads TGTGCCAGTAGTCCAGGAAGCTATGGCTACACCTTC.

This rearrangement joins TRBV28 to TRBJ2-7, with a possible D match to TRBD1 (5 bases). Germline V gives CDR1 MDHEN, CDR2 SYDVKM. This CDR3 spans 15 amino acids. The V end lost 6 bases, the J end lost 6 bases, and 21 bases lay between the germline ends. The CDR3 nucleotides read TGTGCCAGCAGCAAGACAGATTTTGAGTCGGGCGAGCAGTACTTC. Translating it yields CASSKTDFESGEQYF.

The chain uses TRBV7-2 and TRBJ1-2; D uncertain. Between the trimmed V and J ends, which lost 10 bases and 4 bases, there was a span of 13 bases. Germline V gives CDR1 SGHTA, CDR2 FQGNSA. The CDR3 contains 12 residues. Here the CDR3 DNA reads TGTGCCATCCATATTTATAGCTATGGCTACACCTTC. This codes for CAIHIYSYGYTF.

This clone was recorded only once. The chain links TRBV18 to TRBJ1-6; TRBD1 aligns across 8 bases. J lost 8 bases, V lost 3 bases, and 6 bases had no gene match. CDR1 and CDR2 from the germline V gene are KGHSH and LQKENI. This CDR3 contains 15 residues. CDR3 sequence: CASSPGQGTYSPLHF. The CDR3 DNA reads TGTGCCAGCTCACCTGGACAGGGCACTTATTCACCCCTCCACTTT.

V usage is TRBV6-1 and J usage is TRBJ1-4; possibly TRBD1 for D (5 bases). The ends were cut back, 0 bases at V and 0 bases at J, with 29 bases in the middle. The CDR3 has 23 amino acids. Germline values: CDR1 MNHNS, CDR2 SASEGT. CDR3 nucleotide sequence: TGTGCCAGCAGTGAAGCGACGCACACCTTGGGTAGGGGCCGACTTGCAACTAATGAAAAACTGTTTTTT. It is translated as CASSEATHTLGRGRLATNEKLFF.

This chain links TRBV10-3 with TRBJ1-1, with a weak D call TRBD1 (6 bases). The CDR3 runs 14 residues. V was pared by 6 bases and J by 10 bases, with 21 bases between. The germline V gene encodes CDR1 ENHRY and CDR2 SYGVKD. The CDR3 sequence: CAISREEQGKRAFF. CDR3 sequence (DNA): TGTGCCATCAGCCGAGAAGAACAGGGAAAGAGAGCTTTCTTT.

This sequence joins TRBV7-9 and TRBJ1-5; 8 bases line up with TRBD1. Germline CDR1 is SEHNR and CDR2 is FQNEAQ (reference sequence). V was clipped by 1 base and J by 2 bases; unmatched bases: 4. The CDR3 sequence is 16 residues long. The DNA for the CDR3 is TGTGCCAGCAGCTTAGTAGTGACAGGGGGCAATCAGCCCCAGCATTTT. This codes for CASSLVVTGGNQPQHF.

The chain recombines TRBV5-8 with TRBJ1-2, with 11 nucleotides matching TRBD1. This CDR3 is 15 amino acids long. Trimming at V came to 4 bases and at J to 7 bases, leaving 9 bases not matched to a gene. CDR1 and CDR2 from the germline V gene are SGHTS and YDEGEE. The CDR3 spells CASSGGQGGPVGYTF. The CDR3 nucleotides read TGTGCCAGCAGCGGGGGACAGGGGGGCCCCGTTGGCTACACCTTC.

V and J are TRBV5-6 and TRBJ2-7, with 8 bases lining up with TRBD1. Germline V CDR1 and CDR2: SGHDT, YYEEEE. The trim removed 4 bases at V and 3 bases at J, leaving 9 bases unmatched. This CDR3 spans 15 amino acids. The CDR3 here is CASSDNDRGYYEQYF. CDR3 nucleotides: TGTGCCAGCAGCGACAACGACAGGGGCTACTACGAGCAGTACTTC.

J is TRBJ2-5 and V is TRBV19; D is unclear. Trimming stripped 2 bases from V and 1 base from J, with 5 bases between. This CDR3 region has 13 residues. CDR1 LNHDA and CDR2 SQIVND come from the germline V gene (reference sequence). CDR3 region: CASSISSQETQYF. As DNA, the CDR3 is TGTGCCAGTAGTATATCCAGCCAAGAGACCCAGTACTTC.

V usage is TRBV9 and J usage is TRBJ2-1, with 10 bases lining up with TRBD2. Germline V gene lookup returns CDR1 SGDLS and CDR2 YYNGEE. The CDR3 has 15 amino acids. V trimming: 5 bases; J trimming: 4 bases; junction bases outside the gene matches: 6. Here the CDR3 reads CASRASGSGYNEQFF. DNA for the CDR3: TGTGCCAGCAGGGCTAGCGGGAGCGGATACAATGAGCAGTTCTTC.

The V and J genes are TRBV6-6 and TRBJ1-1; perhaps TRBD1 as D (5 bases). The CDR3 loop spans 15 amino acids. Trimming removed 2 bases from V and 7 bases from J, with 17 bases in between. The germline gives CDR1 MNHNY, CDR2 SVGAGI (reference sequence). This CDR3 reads CASSYQGVNIREAFF. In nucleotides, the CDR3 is TGTGCCAGCAGTTACCAGGGTGTAAATATCCGTGAAGCTTTCTTT.

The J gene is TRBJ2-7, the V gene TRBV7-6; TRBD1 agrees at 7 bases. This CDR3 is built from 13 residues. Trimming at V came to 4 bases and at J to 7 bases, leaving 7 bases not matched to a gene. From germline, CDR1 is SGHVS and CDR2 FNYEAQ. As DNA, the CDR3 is TGTGCCAGCAGCTCAGGGACAGCCTTTGAGCAGTACTTC. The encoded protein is CASSSGTAFEQYF.

This CDR3 is CASSYEGTYGELFF. The DNA for the CDR3 is TGTGCCAGCAGTTATGAGGGAACTTACGGGGAGCTGTTTTTT. The V gene is TRBV28, the J gene TRBJ2-2, with a tentative D call TRBD2 (5 bases). The CDR3 loop spans 14 amino acids. Germline V lookup: CDR1 MDHEN, CDR2 SYDVKM. V was shortened by 4 bases and J by 7 bases, with 13 bases between the two germline ends.

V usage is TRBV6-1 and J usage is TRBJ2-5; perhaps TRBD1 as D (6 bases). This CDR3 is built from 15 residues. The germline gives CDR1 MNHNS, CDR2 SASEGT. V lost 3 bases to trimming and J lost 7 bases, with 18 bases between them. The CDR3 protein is CASSDPGSTRGTQYF. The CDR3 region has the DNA TGTGCCAGCAGTGACCCAGGATCCACCAGGGGGACCCAGTACTTC.

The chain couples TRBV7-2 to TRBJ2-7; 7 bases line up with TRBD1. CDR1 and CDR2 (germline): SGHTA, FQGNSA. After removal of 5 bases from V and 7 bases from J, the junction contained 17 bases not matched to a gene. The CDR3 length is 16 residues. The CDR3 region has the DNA TGTGCCAGCAGCCCACAAAGGTTAGGGGGCCTTGGGGAGCAGTACTTC. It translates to CASSPQRLGGLGEQYF.

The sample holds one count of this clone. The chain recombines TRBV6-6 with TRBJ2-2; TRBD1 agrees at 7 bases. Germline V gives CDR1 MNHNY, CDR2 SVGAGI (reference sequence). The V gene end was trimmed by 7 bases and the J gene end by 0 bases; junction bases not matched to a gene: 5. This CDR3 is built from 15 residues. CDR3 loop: CASTTGTANTGELFF. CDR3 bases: TGTGCCAGCACCACTGGGACAGCGAACACCGGGGAGCTGTTTTTT.

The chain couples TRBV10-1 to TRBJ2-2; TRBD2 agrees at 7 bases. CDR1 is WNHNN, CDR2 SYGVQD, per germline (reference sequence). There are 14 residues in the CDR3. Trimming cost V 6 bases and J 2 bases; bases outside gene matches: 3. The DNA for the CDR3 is TGCGCCAGCAGATGGGAGGGTAACACCGGGGAGCTGTTTTTT. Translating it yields CASRWEGNTGELFF.

The CDR3 DNA is TGTGCCAGCAGGGGGCGGCGAGGAGAGACCCAGTACTTC. As protein: CASRGRRGETQYF. This chain links TRBV2 with TRBJ2-5; possible D gene TRBD1, 5 bases. Trimming shortened V by 6 bases and J by 4 bases, and 12 bases separated the two germline ends. This CDR3 contains 13 residues. Germline CDR1 SNHLY, CDR2 FYNNEI.

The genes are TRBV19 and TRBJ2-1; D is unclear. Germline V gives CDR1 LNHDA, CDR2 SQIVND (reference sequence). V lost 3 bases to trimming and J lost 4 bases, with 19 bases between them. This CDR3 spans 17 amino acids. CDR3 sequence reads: CASSIEYLTELYNEQFF. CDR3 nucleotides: TGTGCCAGTAGTATCGAGTATCTGACTGAGTTGTACAATGAGCAGTTCTTC.

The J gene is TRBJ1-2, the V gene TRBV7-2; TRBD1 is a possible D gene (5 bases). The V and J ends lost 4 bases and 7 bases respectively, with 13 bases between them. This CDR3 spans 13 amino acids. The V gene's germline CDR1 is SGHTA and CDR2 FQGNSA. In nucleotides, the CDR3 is TGTGCCAGCAGCTCCGACCGGGGGGGTGGCTACACCTTC. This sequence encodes CASSSDRGGGYTF.

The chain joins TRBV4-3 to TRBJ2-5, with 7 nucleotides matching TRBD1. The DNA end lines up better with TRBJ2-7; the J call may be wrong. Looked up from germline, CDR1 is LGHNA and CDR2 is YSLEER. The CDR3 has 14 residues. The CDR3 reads CASSQTRQGSEQYF. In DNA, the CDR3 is TGCGCCAGCAGCCAAACCAGACAGGGATCCGAGCAGTACTTC.

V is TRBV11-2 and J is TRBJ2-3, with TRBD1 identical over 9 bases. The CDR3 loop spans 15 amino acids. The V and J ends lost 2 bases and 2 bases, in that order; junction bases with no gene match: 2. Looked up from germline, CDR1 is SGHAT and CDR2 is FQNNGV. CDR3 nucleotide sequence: TGTGCCAGCAGCTTACGGACAGGGGCCACAGATACGCAGTATTTT. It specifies CASSLRTGATDTQYF.

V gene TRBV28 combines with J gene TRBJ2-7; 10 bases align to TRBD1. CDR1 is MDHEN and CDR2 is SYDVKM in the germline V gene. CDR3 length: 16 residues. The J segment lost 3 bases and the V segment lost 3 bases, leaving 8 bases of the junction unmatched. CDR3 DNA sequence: TGTGCCAGCAGTTTGAGGTTTGGGACAGGGGACTACGAGCAGTACTTC. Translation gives CASSLRFGTGDYEQYF.

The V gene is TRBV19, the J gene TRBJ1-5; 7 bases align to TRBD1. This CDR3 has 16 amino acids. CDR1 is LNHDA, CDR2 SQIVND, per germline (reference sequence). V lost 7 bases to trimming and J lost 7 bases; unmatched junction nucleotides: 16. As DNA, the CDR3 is TGTGCCAGTATACCGACAGGGACAACGCTGGGGCAGCCCCAGCATTTT. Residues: CASIPTGTTLGQPQHF.

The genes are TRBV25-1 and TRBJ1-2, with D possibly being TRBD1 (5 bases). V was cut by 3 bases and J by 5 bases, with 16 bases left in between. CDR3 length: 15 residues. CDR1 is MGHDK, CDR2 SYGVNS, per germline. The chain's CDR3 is CASSEGPGLGYGYTF. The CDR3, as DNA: TGTGCCAGCAGTGAGGGTCCAGGGCTGGGGTATGGCTACACCTTC.